The 15 T cell receptor beta chains presented below share a single source sample, sequenced in a study of OX40 agonist ivuxolimab in advanced cancers. Only in-frame clones appear in the TCRdb table, and some are missing; sequencing was by immunoSEQ multiplex PCR. The repertoire includes about 46,000 clones, roughly 84% of them detected once, and about 3% sits in the top ten. Sequences were derived from CD4+ or CD8+ T cells sorted from blood, sampled in a trial of the OX40 agonist ivuxolimab. The receptors derive from an adult with an advanced solid tumor such as melanoma, head and neck, liver or kidney cancer.

Only one count was recorded for this clone. The chain is built from TRBV9 and TRBJ2-1; D may be TRBD2 (5 bases). Deletions cut 0 bases from V and 1 base from J, with 14 bases between. The CDR3 runs 17 residues. The germline gives CDR1 SGDLS, CDR2 YYNGEE. Written as DNA, the CDR3 is TGTGCCAGCAGCGTAGGAGGTGGGAGATTATCCTACAATGAGCAGTTCTTC. Translating gives CASSVGGGRLSYNEQFF.

The V and J genes are TRBV11-2 and TRBJ2-5, with 9 bases matching TRBD2. With 0 bases clipped from V and 1 base from J, the junction kept 6 bases outside the gene matches. Germline assignment: CDR1 SGHAT and CDR2 FQNNGV. The CDR3 runs to 17 residues. CDR3 coding DNA: TGTGCCAGCAGCTTAGATCCAGCGGGGGGAACCCAAGAGACCCAGTACTTC. Translation: CASSLDPAGGTQETQYF.

The genes are TRBV6-5 and TRBJ2-7; D tentatively fits TRBD1 or TRBD2 (5 bases each). Germline CDR1 MNHEY, CDR2 SVGAGI. This CDR3 contains 13 residues. Trimming pared 8 bases from V and 0 bases from J, leaving 11 bases between. The CDR3 DNA follows: TGTGCCAGCCGCCCGGGACCCTCCTACGAGCAGTACTTC. Protein product: CASRPGPSYEQYF.

For this clone: Other nucleotide sequences from this sample produce the same CDR3. V usage is TRBV25-1 and J usage is TRBJ2-1; D unresolved. Per the germline V gene, CDR1 is MGHDK and CDR2 is SYGVNS. V was cut by 1 base and J by 9 bases, with 4 bases left in between. The CDR3 spans 11 residues. This CDR3 reads CASSEFLEQFF. CDR3 nucleotide sequence: TGTGCCAGCAGTGAATTTCTTGAGCAGTTCTTC.

The V and J genes are TRBV6-1 and TRBJ1-5; maybe TRBD1 (6 bases). The germline gives CDR1 MNHNS, CDR2 SASEGT. Trimming cost V 6 bases and J 4 bases, with 16 bases left between them. The CDR3 spans 15 residues. CDR3 in amino acids: CASSIDRFPNQPQHF. CDR3 sequence (DNA): TGTGCCAGCAGCATCGACAGGTTCCCTAATCAGCCCCAGCATTTT.

The CDR3 coding sequence is TGTGCCAGCAGCGTTACAGGAGCAAATGAAAAACTGTTTTTT. This encodes CASSVTGANEKLFF. The V call is TRBV9, the J call TRBJ1-4; a weak D match, TRBD1 (5 bases). Germline CDR1 and CDR2: SGDLS and YYNGEE. CDR3 size: 14 residues. V shed 2 bases and J shed 5 bases, with 10 bases lying between them.

The V gene is TRBV6-1, the J gene TRBJ1-2; D is ambiguous. Germline assignment: CDR1 MNHNS and CDR2 SASEGT. The V end lost 5 bases, the J end lost 1 base, and 8 bases lay between the germline ends. CDR3 size: 13 residues. CDR3 region: CASSSNNNYGYTF. CDR3 bases: TGTGCCAGCAGTTCAAATAATAACTATGGCTACACCTTC.

The gene calls are TRBV6-4 and TRBJ2-6; 8 positions agree with TRBD2. The CDR3 runs to 16 residues. Germline V lookup: CDR1 MRHNA, CDR2 SNTAGT. Trimming took 5 bases from V and 0 from J; bases not matched to a gene: 3. The CDR3 region is CASSNSGNSGANVLTF. As DNA, the CDR3 is TGTGCCAGCAGTAATAGCGGGAACTCTGGGGCCAACGTCCTGACTTTC.

The chain combines TRBV18 with TRBJ1-4, with a possible D match to TRBD1 (5 bases). CDR1 and CDR2 from the germline V gene are KGHSH and LQKENI. The V end lost 2 bases, the J end lost 7 bases, and 8 bases lay between the germline ends. The CDR3 consists of 13 residues. The CDR3 here is CASSPGTREKLFF. The CDR3 region has the DNA TGTGCCAGCTCACCAGGGACGCGTGAAAAACTGTTTTTT.

This clone was detected once. This sequence joins TRBV19 and TRBJ1-5; TRBD1 is a possible D gene (5 bases). Per germline, CDR1 LNHDA and CDR2 SQIVND (reference sequence). Trimming took off 11 bases at V and 0 bases at J, with 17 bases between the two ends. CDR3 length: 15 residues. CDR3 sequence: CAGRTTGTSNQPQHF. The CDR3 DNA is TGTGCCGGGCGAACAACCGGGACTAGCAATCAGCCCCAGCATTTT.

CDR3 sequence: CASSLGTQETQYF. The CDR3 DNA is TGTGCCAGCAGCTTAGGAACCCAAGAGACCCAGTACTTC. The chain joins TRBV7-2 to TRBJ2-5; no clear D. V was pared by 1 base and J by 1 base, with 4 bases between. Germline V CDR1 and CDR2: SGHTA, FQGNSA. This CDR3 has 13 amino acids.

In this sample, this clone turned up a few times. The chain couples TRBV5-8 to TRBJ1-2; D is perhaps TRBD1 (5 bases). This CDR3 is 14 amino acids long. Germline V gene sequence: CDR1 SGHTS, CDR2 YDEGEE. V lost 2 bases and J 3 bases, leaving 11 bases between the germline ends. CDR3 sequence reads: CASSFRGIDYGYTF. The CDR3 DNA follows: TGTGCCAGCAGCTTCCGGGGCATTGACTATGGCTACACCTTC.

This clone was seen a few times. The DNA for the CDR3 is TGTGCCAGTAGTATACAGGGCTCAAGAGGCACTGAAGCTTTCTTT. As protein: CASSIQGSRGTEAFF. The chain links TRBV19 to TRBJ1-1, with TRBD1 as a possible D gene (5 bases). Trimming removed 2 bases from V and 4 bases from J, with 14 bases in between. Germline V gene sequence: CDR1 LNHDA, CDR2 SQIVND (reference sequence). The CDR3 extends over 15 amino acids. Filled out from reference TRBV19 and TRBJ1-1, the complete variable domain reads DGGITQSPKYLFRKEGQNVTLSCEQNLNHDAMYWYRQDPGQGLRLIYYSQIVNDFQKGDIAEGYSVSREKKESFPLTVTSAQKNPTAFYLCASSIQGSRGTEAFFGQGTRLTVV.

The chain has TRBV2 and TRBJ1-1; TRBD1 agrees at 7 bases. The CDR3 consists of 14 residues. In germline, CDR1 is SNHLY, CDR2 FYNNEI. After removal of 4 bases from V and 0 bases from J, the junction contained 2 bases not matched to a gene. Here the CDR3 DNA reads TGTGCCAGCAGTGGAGGGGGCGTGAACACTGAAGCTTTCTTT. Its translation: CASSGGGVNTEAFF. The full variable domain, rest sourced from reference TRBV2 and TRBJ1-1, is EPEVTQTPSHQVTQMGQEVILRCVPISNHLYFYWYRQILGQKVEFLVSFYNNEISEKSEIFDDQFSVERPDGSNFTLKIRSTKLEDSAMYFCASSGGGVNTEAFFGQGTRLTVV.

The gene calls are TRBV27 and TRBJ2-5, with a tentative D call TRBD2 (6 bases). With 7 bases removed from V and 5 bases from J, the gap between germline ends came to 11 bases. This CDR3 contains 12 residues. Germline V gene data show CDR1 as MNHEY and CDR2 as SMNVEV (reference sequence). The CDR3, as DNA: TGTGCCAGCAAAACGGGGGTGGAGACCCAGTACTTC. It encodes CASKTGVETQYF.